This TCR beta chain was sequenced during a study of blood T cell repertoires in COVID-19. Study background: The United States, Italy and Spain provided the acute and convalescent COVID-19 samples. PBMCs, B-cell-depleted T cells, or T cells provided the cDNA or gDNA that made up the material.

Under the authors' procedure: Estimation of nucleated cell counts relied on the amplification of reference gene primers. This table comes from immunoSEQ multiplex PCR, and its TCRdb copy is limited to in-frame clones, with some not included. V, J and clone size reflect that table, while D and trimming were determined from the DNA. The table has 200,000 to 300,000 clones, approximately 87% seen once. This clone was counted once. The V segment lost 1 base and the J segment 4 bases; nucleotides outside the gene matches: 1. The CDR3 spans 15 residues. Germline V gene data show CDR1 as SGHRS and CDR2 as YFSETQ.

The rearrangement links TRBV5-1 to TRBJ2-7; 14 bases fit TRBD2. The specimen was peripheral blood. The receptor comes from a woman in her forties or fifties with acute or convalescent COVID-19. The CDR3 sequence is CASSLRLAGGYEQYF. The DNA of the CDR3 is TGCGCCAGCAGCTTGCGACTAGCGGGAGGGTACGAGCAGTACTTC.